These 21 T cell receptor beta chains were all obtained from the same sample, sequenced in a study of CD8 T cells in Susac syndrome. Random hexamers were used to reverse transcribe an amount of about 0.45 to 1 ug RNA. Via MiXCR, TCRdb re-called the immunoSEQ multiplex PCR reads, giving one row per CDR3 protein. Among over 200,000 distinct CDR3 sequences listed, around 95% were seen once. The sequenced sample consisted of CD4+ T cells from PBMCs. The receptors were gathered from a human donor with multiple sclerosis.

The chain couples TRBV12-3 or TRBV12-4 to TRBJ2-7; D is possibly TRBD2 (5 bases). The CDR3 is made up of 14 amino acids. V lost 4 bases to trimming and J lost 3 bases, with 13 bases between them. CDR3 nucleotides: TGTGCCAGCAGTTCCCTCGGGGAGTTCTACGAGCAGTACTTC. Encoded protein: CASSSLGEFYEQYF.

V and J are TRBV6-5 and TRBJ1-2, with D tentatively TRBD1 (6 bases). Trimming cost V 6 bases and J 5 bases, with 16 bases left between them. CDR3 length equals 14 residues. CDR1 is MNHEY, CDR2 SVGAGI, per germline. This CDR3 is CASRLIGQIYGYTF. DNA of the CDR3: TGTGCCAGCAGACTTATCGGACAGATTTATGGCTACACCTTC.

V gene TRBV30 combines with J gene TRBJ1-1; D uncertain. Per the germline V gene, CDR1 is GTSNPN and CDR2 is SVGIG (reference sequence). The V end lost 4 bases, the J end lost 1 base, and 13 bases lay between the germline ends. This CDR3 is built from 14 residues. The CDR3 DNA is TGTGCCTGGACCCCTTTGGGTGGGAACACTGAAGCTTTCTTT. Its protein product is CAWTPLGGNTEAFF. The full variable domain, rest sourced from reference TRBV30 and TRBJ1-1, is SQTIHQWPATLVQPVGSPLSLECTVEGTSNPNLYWYRQAAGRGLQLLFYSVGIGQISSEVPQNLSASRPQDRQFILSSKKLLLSDSGFYLCAWTPLGGNTEAFFGQGTRLTVV.

Turning to this clonotype: The junction differs from germline at one of its ends, possibly a read error. The V gene is TRBV6-4, the J gene TRBJ1-2; no definite D call. This CDR3 has 13 residues. Per germline, CDR1 MRHNA and CDR2 SNTAGT. CDR3 nucleotide sequence: TGTGCCAGCAGCGACTCAGGACTCTATGGCTACACCTTC. Its translation is CASSDSGLYGYTF.

This sequence joins TRBV3-1 and TRBJ1-4; D is perhaps TRBD1 (5 bases). Germline CDR1 reads LGHDT; CDR2 reads YNNKEL (reference sequence). The CDR3 has 14 amino acids. The ends were cut back, 7 bases at V and 8 bases at J, with 17 bases in the middle. The DNA of the CDR3 is TGTGCCAGCACCCCTGGGGGGTTAGGAGAAAAACTGTTTTTT. This sequence encodes CASTPGGLGEKLFF.

This clonotype appeared a single time. The V gene is TRBV18, the J gene TRBJ1-1; 7 bases fit TRBD1. Unmatched junction bases numbered 6, after V lost 5 bases and J lost 6 bases. The germline V gene encodes CDR1 KGHSH and CDR2 LQKENI. The CDR3 is 13 residues long. The CDR3 loop reads CASSSDRFSEAFF. CDR3 sequence (DNA): TGTGCCAGCTCATCGGACAGGTTTTCTGAAGCTTTCTTT.

The genes are TRBV5-1 and TRBJ2-2; possibly TRBD1 for D (6 bases). V was pared by 4 bases and J by 0 bases, with 10 bases between. Per the germline V gene, CDR1 is SGHRS and CDR2 is YFSETQ. The CDR3 is 15 residues long. The DNA of the CDR3 is TGCGCCAGCAGCGTACAGGGATCGAACACCGGGGAGCTGTTTTTT. Amino acid sequence: CASSVQGSNTGELFF.

This chain connects TRBV30 to TRBJ1-3; D not certain. The CDR3 has 14 residues. Trimming removed 5 bases from V and 0 bases from J, with 11 bases in between. Germline loops: CDR1 GTSNPN, CDR2 SVGIG (reference sequence). DNA for the CDR3: TGTGCCTGGGCCACTGTGGGCTCTGGAAACACCATATATTTT. Protein sequence: CAWATVGSGNTIYF.

The chain joins TRBV25-1 to TRBJ2-1; D gene unclear. CDR1 is MGHDK and CDR2 is SYGVNS in the germline V gene. The CDR3 is 16 amino acids. The germline V and J ends were trimmed by 3 bases and 4 bases, with 16 bases remaining between them. The CDR3 DNA is TGTGCCAGCAGTGACTCTATTATCACGCGGTACAATGAGCAGTTCTTC. It encodes CASSDSIITRYNEQFF.

V and J are TRBV4-2 and TRBJ1-5; perhaps TRBD1 as D (6 bases). This CDR3 comprises 17 residues. V was shortened by 1 base and J by 2 bases, with 15 bases between the two germline ends. The germline CDR1 and CDR2 sequences are LGHNA and YNFKEQ. This chain's CDR3 is CASSQGRGRSGNQPQHF. The CDR3 coding sequence is TGTGCCAGCAGCCAAGGAAGGGGGAGGTCAGGCAATCAGCCCCAGCATTTT.

This chain links TRBV30 with TRBJ1-5; no firm D call. The CDR3 is made up of 13 amino acids. Germline V gene sequence: CDR1 GTSNPN, CDR2 SVGIG (reference sequence). Trimming took off 4 bases at V and 0 bases at J, with 7 bases between the two ends. The CDR3 sequence is CAWTDGSNQPQHF. In DNA, the CDR3 is TGTGCCTGGACGGACGGTAGCAATCAGCCCCAGCATTTT.

V is TRBV4-2 and J is TRBJ2-2, with D unresolved. This CDR3 region has 15 residues. The V and J ends lost 0 bases and 2 bases respectively, with 7 bases between them. Germline V lookup: CDR1 LGHNA, CDR2 YNFKEQ. Written as DNA, the CDR3 is TGTGCCAGCAGCCAAGATCGGTCCAACACCGGGGAGCTGTTTTTT. It translates to CASSQDRSNTGELFF.

J is TRBJ1-2 and V is TRBV30; 7 bases match TRBD1. V shed 2 bases, J shed 4 bases, and the junction held 7 bases outside the gene matches. In germline, CDR1 is GTSNPN, CDR2 SVGIG (reference sequence). There are 14 residues in the CDR3. DNA for the CDR3: TGTGCCTGGAGTCCTGACAGGGAGTTCTATGGCTACACCTTC. Encoded protein: CAWSPDREFYGYTF.

The chain uses TRBV20-1 and TRBJ2-3; TRBD1 aligns across 7 bases. The CDR3 is 12 amino acids. The germline V gene has CDR1 DFQATT and CDR2 SNEGSKA (reference sequence). V trimming: 4 bases; J trimming: 6 bases; junction bases outside the gene matches: 4. The CDR3 protein is CSAKGAPDTQYF. CDR3 bases: TGCAGTGCTAAGGGGGCGCCGGATACGCAGTATTTT.

V gene TRBV27 combines with J gene TRBJ1-2, with D perhaps matching TRBD1 (6 bases). Germline CDR1 is MNHEY and CDR2 is SMNVEV (reference sequence). The ends were cut back, 5 bases at V and 0 bases at J, with 16 bases in the middle. This CDR3 region has 16 residues. Here the CDR3 DNA reads TGTGCCAGCAGTCCTTGGACAGATACTTCTAACTATGGCTACACCTTC. Its translation is CASSPWTDTSNYGYTF.

V and J are TRBV27 and TRBJ1-5; 10 nucleotides line up with TRBD1. The V gene end was trimmed by 6 bases and the J gene end by 5 bases; junction bases not matched to a gene: 10. CDR3 size: 16 residues. In germline, CDR1 is MNHEY, CDR2 SMNVEV (reference sequence). The CDR3 DNA is TGTGCCAGCAGCCCCCTCAAAGGGACAGGGGATCAGCCCCAGCATTTT. It encodes CASSPLKGTGDQPQHF.

This clonotype was seen just once. The gene calls are TRBV2 and TRBJ1-5; D unresolved. V shed 6 bases and J shed 7 bases, with 10 bases lying between them. Germline CDR1 SNHLY, CDR2 FYNNEI. This CDR3 comprises 12 residues. CDR3 sequence: CASRELYQPQHF. CDR3 sequence (DNA): TGTGCCAGCAGGGAACTGTACCAGCCCCAGCATTTT.

This clonotype was counted once. The genes are TRBV6-1 and TRBJ2-7; TRBD1 matches 7 bases. The CDR3 totals 13 residues. Germline V CDR1 and CDR2: MNHNS, SASEGT. Germline trimming cut 7 bases from V and 2 bases from J; bases unmatched to any gene: 5. The CDR3 nucleotides are TGTGCCAGCACCCCGGGACAGCCCTACGAGCAGTACGTC. Residues: CASTPGQPYEQYV.

The J gene is TRBJ2-3, the V gene TRBV12-3 or TRBV12-4; 7 nucleotides agree with TRBD2. With 6 bases clipped from V and 0 bases from J, the junction kept 6 bases outside the gene matches. CDR3 size: 15 residues. The CDR3 DNA reads as TGTGCCAGCAGCTCTGGGACTACTAGCACAGATACGCAGTATTTT. Its protein is CASSSGTTSTDTQYF.

Only one count was recorded for this clonotype. The rearrangement links TRBV28 to TRBJ2-7; D perhaps matches TRBD1 (6 bases). Trimming stripped 4 bases from V and 2 bases from J, with 9 bases between. CDR3 length equals 13 residues. Per the germline V gene, CDR1 is MDHEN and CDR2 is SYDVKM. DNA for the CDR3: TGTGCCAGCAGTTCGGGACAAACCTACGAGCAGTACGTC. Translating it yields CASSSGQTYEQYV.

V is TRBV3-1 and J is TRBJ2-3; TRBD1 matches 10 bases. Trimming at V came to 2 bases and at J to 5 bases, leaving 4 bases not matched to a gene. CDR3 length equals 15 residues. Per the germline V gene, CDR1 is LGHDT and CDR2 is YNNKEL (reference sequence). CDR3 sequence: CASSQTRTGGDTQYF. The CDR3 DNA sequence: TGTGCCAGCAGCCAAACGAGGACAGGGGGAGATACGCAGTATTTT.